This T cell receptor beta chain derives from a study of T cells after yellow fever vaccination. Study details: When fractions had low cell numbers, they were prepared with SMART-Seq v4 Ultra Low Input. Study-level results: Abundant bulk-population clonotypes could contaminate the FACS-sorted repertoires. Booster sampling recovered most clones from primary vaccination (roughly 96% CD4, 80% to 90% CD8). The study found a weaker secondary response that peaked faster, day 5 versus 15.

TCRdb analysed the 5' RACE reads with MiXCR anew, one entry per CDR3 protein. The table lists some 110,000 distinct CDR3 sequences, under 8% of them singletons. Trimming stripped 6 bases from V and 5 bases from J, with 10 bases between. The germline V gene has CDR1 ENHRY and CDR2 SYGVKD. The CDR3 length is 12 residues. This clonotype was counted many times. Its antigen remains unknown. The sample consisted of CD4+ T cells sorted from PBMCs, taken 10 to 11 days after the first yellow fever vaccination. The TCR was taken from a man between 18 and 35 years old who received the YFV17D yellow fever vaccine. The chain carries TRBV10-3 and TRBJ2-5, with D tentatively TRBD1 (6 bases). Here the CDR3 reads CAIRDSRETQYF. CDR3 DNA: TGTGCCATCAGGGACAGTCGGGAGACCCAGTACTTC.